The clone carrying this TCR beta chain was counted once. The CDR3 is 15 residues long. Germline values: CDR1 LGHNT, CDR2 FRNRAP. V lost 1 base and J 3 bases, leaving 10 bases between the germline ends. This sample stems from a study of blood T cell repertoires in COVID-19. Using immunoSEQ multiplex PCR, the repertoire was profiled, and TCRdb retains in-frame clones only, with some absent. The table has about 180,000 clones, roughly 85% seen once. Sequenced sample: peripheral blood. The chain is built from TRBV12-5 and TRBJ1-3; D gene uncertain. The TCR was taken from a man between 45 and 60 years old with active or convalescent COVID-19. The CDR3 region is CASGLGALVGNTIYF. CDR3 DNA: TGTGCTAGTGGTTTGGGGGCTTTAGTTGGAAACACCATATATTTT.